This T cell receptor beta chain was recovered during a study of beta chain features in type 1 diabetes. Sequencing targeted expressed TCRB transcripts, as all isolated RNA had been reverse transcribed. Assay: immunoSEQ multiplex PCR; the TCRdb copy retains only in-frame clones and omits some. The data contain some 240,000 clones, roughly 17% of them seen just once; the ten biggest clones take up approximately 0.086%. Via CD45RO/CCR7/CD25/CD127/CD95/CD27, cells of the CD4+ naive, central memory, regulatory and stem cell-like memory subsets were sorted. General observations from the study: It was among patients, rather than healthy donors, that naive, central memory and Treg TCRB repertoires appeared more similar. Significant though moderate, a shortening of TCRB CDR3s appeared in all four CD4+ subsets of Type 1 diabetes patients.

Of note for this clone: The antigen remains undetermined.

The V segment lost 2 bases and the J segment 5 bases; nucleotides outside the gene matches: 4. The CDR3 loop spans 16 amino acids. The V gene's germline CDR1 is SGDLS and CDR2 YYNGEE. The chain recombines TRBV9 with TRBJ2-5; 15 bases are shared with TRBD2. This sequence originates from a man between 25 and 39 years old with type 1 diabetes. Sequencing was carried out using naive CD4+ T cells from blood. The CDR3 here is CASSVGLAGGRETQYF. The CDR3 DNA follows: TGTGCCAGCAGCGTCGGACTAGCGGGAGGGCGGGAGACCCAGTACTTC.